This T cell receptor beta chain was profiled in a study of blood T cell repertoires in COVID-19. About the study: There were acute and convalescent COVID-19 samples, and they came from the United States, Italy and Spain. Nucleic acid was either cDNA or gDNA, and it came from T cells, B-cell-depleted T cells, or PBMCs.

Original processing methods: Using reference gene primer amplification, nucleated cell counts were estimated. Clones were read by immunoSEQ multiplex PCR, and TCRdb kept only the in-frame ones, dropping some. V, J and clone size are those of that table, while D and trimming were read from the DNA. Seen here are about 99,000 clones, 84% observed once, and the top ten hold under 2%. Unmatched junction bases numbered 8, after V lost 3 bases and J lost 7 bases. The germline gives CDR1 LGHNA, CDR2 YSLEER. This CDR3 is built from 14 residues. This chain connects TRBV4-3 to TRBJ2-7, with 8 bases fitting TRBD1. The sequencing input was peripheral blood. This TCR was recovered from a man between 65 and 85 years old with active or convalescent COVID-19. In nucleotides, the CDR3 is TGCGCCAGCAGCCAGGCGGACAGGGCGGGTGAGCAGTACTTC. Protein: CASSQADRAGEQYF.